A single sample is the source of the 28 T cell receptor beta chains below, sequenced in a study of T-cell reconstitution after alpha-beta-depleted transplantation in children. Unique molecular identifiers were used in preparing the TCRbeta library. TCRdb processed the PCR reads anew with MiXCR; each CDR3 protein has one entry. Here the sample spans 330,000 or so distinct CDR3 sequences, about 9.5% being singletons. The input for sequencing was PBMCs, taken before TCRalphabeta/CD19-depleted stem cell transplant. These receptors all come from a boy under three years old with acute myeloid leukemia, due to receive a stem cell transplant.

This clonotype was found many times. This chain connects TRBV7-6 to TRBJ2-7; TRBD2 matches at 11 bases. CDR3 length equals 15 residues. The J segment lost 4 bases and the V segment lost 6 bases, leaving 8 bases of the junction unmatched. CDR1 is SGHVS, CDR2 FNYEAQ, per germline. The CDR3: CASSYLAGGLYEQYF. CDR3 coding DNA: TGTGCCAGCAGTTACCTAGCGGGAGGCCTGTACGAGCAGTACTTC.

V and J are TRBV4-3 and TRBJ2-7; possibly TRBD2 for D (6 bases). V lost 4 bases to trimming and J lost 11 bases, with 18 bases between them. Germline V gene lookup returns CDR1 LGHNA and CDR2 YSLEER. This CDR3 has 13 residues. CDR3 DNA: TGCGCCAGCAGCCCCTCTGGGGAGCTAGCGAAGTACTTC. It codes for CASSPSGELAKYF.

This clonotype occurred a few times. This sequence joins TRBV12-3 or TRBV12-4 and TRBJ2-1, with TRBD2 matching over 7 bases. The trim removed 4 bases at V and 5 bases at J, leaving 11 bases unmatched. This CDR3 is built from 16 residues. Here the CDR3 DNA reads TGTGCCAGCAGTTCACCCGGGACTAAAAGTGACAATGAGCAGTTCTTC. Translated: CASSSPGTKSDNEQFF.

In its sample, this clonotype was seen many times. The chain uses TRBV5-1 and TRBJ2-3; D is possibly TRBD2 (6 bases). CDR3 length equals 15 residues. Per the germline V gene, CDR1 is SGHRS and CDR2 is YFSETQ. Trimming cost V 4 bases and J 1 base, with 13 bases left between them. CDR3 sequence reads: CASSPSGGGTDTQYF. The CDR3, as DNA: TGCGCCAGCAGCCCTTCTGGCGGGGGCACAGATACGCAGTATTTT.

Ten or more counts support this clonotype. The J gene is TRBJ2-3, the V gene TRBV4-3; D possibly corresponds to TRBD2 (6 bases). The CDR3 spans 16 residues. Trimming stripped 0 bases from V and 3 bases from J, with 13 bases between. Germline V gives CDR1 LGHNA, CDR2 YSLEER. The CDR3 spells CASSQDNAGSTDTQYF. The CDR3 nucleotides are TGCGCCAGCAGCCAAGATAACGCGGGGAGTACAGATACGCAGTATTTT.

This clonotype was recorded many times. The gene calls are TRBV4-2 and TRBJ1-1, with a weak D call TRBD1 (6 bases). Trimming removed 0 bases from V and 2 bases from J, with 10 bases in between. Germline CDR1 reads LGHNA; CDR2 reads YNFKEQ. This CDR3 is built from 15 residues. The CDR3, as DNA: TGTGCCAGCAGCCAAGAGGCGACAGGCAACACTGAAGCTTTCTTT. Translation gives CASSQEATGNTEAFF.

The CDR3 DNA is TGCGCCAGCCCCCCTCGCACAGACCAAGAGACCCAGTACTTC. It encodes CASPPRTDQETQYF. The chain combines TRBV5-1 with TRBJ2-5; no definite D call. Germline values: CDR1 SGHRS, CDR2 YFSETQ. CDR3 size: 14 residues. The germline V and J ends were trimmed by 7 bases and 0 bases, with 13 bases remaining between them.

At least ten counts were recorded for this clonotype. CDR3 nucleotide sequence: TGCAGTGCCAACCTAAATGTCTACAATGAGCAGTTCTTC. Amino acid sequence: CSANLNVYNEQFF. The rearrangement joins TRBV20-1 to TRBJ2-1, with unresolved D. The ends were cut back, 6 bases at V and 3 bases at J, with 12 bases in the middle. CDR1 is DFQATT, CDR2 SNEGSKA, per germline (reference sequence). The CDR3 covers 13 residues.

Of note for this clonotype: A read error may be the cause here, since a much bigger clone is one base away. The chain recombines TRBV27 with TRBJ2-7, with 8 positions matching TRBD1. Germline values: CDR1 MNHEY, CDR2 SMNVEV (reference sequence). CDR3 length: 15 residues. The CDR3 loop reads CAGSFRGQGPYEQYF. CDR3 coding DNA: TGTGCCGGCAGTTTTAGAGGACAGGGTCCCTACGAGCAGTACTTC.

This clonotype was seen many times. The rearrangement joins TRBV5-6 to TRBJ2-7; 7 nucleotides match TRBD2. CDR3 length: 14 amino acids. Trimming removed 5 bases from V and 4 bases from J; junction bases left unmatched: 9. In germline, CDR1 is SGHDT, CDR2 YYEEEE. This CDR3 is CASRRSGTIYEQYF. CDR3 nucleotide sequence: TGTGCCAGCAGACGCAGCGGGACCATATACGAGCAGTACTTC.

In its sample, this clonotype was seen many times. J is TRBJ1-2 and V is TRBV5-5; no clear D gene. Germline CDR1 and CDR2: SGHKS and YYEKEE (reference sequence). This CDR3 comprises 13 residues. Trimming cost V 2 bases and J 9 bases, with 14 bases left between them. In DNA form, the CDR3 reads TGTGCCAGCAGCTTTCGGGATTATAGGAGCTACACCTTC. Translation: CASSFRDYRSYTF.

This clonotype was seen repeatedly, ten times or more. V is TRBV20-1 and J is TRBJ2-1; the match to TRBD2 covers 9 bases. The V gene's germline CDR1 is DFQATT and CDR2 SNEGSKA (reference sequence). After removal of 5 bases from V and 6 bases from J, the junction contained 8 bases not matched to a gene. The CDR3 is made up of 14 amino acids. CDR3 in amino acids: CSAHPGLAGNEQFF. The CDR3 coding sequence is TGCAGTGCTCACCCGGGACTAGCTGGCAATGAGCAGTTCTTC.

This clonotype was observed a handful of times. The J gene is TRBJ1-5, the V gene TRBV24-1; 8 positions match TRBD1. The CDR3 has 15 amino acids. J lost 9 bases, V lost 3 bases, and 9 bases had no gene match. Germline values: CDR1 KGHDR, CDR2 SFDVKD. CDR3 in DNA: TGTGCCACCAGTGATCGTAACAGGGGGAGAGGGCCCCAGCATTTT. Translating gives CATSDRNRGRGPQHF.

The chain joins TRBV5-1 to TRBJ1-6, with D possibly being TRBD1 (6 bases). This CDR3 region has 15 residues. Germline V gene sequence: CDR1 SGHRS, CDR2 YFSETQ. V dropped 0 bases and J dropped 7 bases, with 11 bases sitting between them. The CDR3 coding sequence is TGCGCCAGCAGCTTGGATACAGGGTGGAATTCACCCCTCCACTTT. Translating it yields CASSLDTGWNSPLHF.

The chain joins TRBV12-3 or TRBV12-4 to TRBJ1-5, with TRBD1 identical over 9 bases. This CDR3 has 15 amino acids. J gave up 4 bases and V 5 bases, and 6 bases lay outside the gene matches. CDR3 loop: CASSPPTGGNQPQHF. The CDR3 DNA reads as TGTGCCAGCAGTCCCCCGACAGGGGGAAATCAGCCCCAGCATTTT.

This clonotype was recorded many times. The V call is TRBV5-1, the J call TRBJ2-7; 11 bases are a match to TRBD2. This CDR3 has 14 amino acids. The germline gives CDR1 SGHRS, CDR2 YFSETQ. The J segment lost 3 bases and the V segment lost 5 bases, leaving 4 bases of the junction unmatched. The CDR3 region is CASRATSGSYEQYF. The CDR3 DNA reads as TGCGCCAGCAGAGCCACTAGCGGGAGCTACGAGCAGTACTTC.

In this sample, this clonotype turned up many times. The J gene is TRBJ2-7, the V gene TRBV20-1; D unresolved. V was pared by 3 bases and J by 3 bases, with 9 bases between. Germline V CDR1 and CDR2: DFQATT, SNEGSKA (reference sequence). This CDR3 has 12 amino acids. This CDR3 is CSASPLLYEQYF. Here the CDR3 DNA reads TGCAGTGCTAGTCCCCTTCTCTACGAGCAGTACTTC.

This clonotype was seen more than once but under ten times. This chain's CDR3 is CASSLPSGYSGANVLTF. The CDR3 coding sequence is TGTGCCAGCAGCTTACCTAGCGGGTACTCTGGGGCCAACGTCCTGACTTTC. This chain uses TRBV11-1 with TRBJ2-6, with 8 bases that match TRBD2. The V and J ends lost 2 bases and 0 bases, in that order; junction bases with no gene match: 3. The length of the CDR3 is 17 residues. Germline V gene data show CDR1 as SGHAT and CDR2 as FQDESV (reference sequence).

This clonotype was seen more than once but under ten times. With a much larger clone just one base away, this may be a read error. The chain couples TRBV5-1 to TRBJ1-6; D is uncertain. The CDR3 has 15 residues. Trimming took 0 bases from V and 0 from J, leaving 4 bases between them. Germline values: CDR1 SGHRS, CDR2 YFSETQ. CDR3 sequence: CASSLDNSYNSPLHF. The CDR3 DNA sequence: TGCGCCAGCAGCTTGGACAACTCCTATAATTCACCCCTCCACTTT.

CDR3 amino acids: CAILDRNYEQYF. For the CDR3, the DNA is TGTGCCATCTTGGACAGGAACTACGAGCAGTACTTC. The rearrangement uses TRBV28 and TRBJ2-7; 7 bases line up with TRBD1. The CDR3 sequence is 12 residues long. Germline loops: CDR1 MDHEN, CDR2 SYDVKM. Losses at the gene ends were 10 bases for V and 3 bases for J; bases not matched to a gene: 6.

This clonotype was observed a few times. The chain joins TRBV28 to TRBJ2-3; 10 bases are shared with TRBD1. CDR3 length: 18 amino acids. V dropped 5 bases and J dropped 3; count of bases not matched to a gene: 14. Germline V gene sequence: CDR1 MDHEN, CDR2 SYDVKM. CDR3 bases: TGTGCCAGCAGTCACCTCCGACTCGACAGGGGGCGAACAGATACGCAGTATTTT. It encodes CASSHLRLDRGRTDTQYF.

This clonotype was seen at least ten times. V and J are TRBV5-1 and TRBJ2-7; D perhaps matches TRBD1 (6 bases). The CDR3 has 14 residues. Germline V CDR1 and CDR2: SGHRS, YFSETQ. V lost 3 bases and J 2 bases, leaving 12 bases between the germline ends. CDR3: CASSWTASTYEQYF. The DNA for the CDR3 is TGCGCCAGCAGCTGGACAGCTTCAACCTACGAGCAGTACTTC.

This clonotype showed up many times. This chain joins TRBV20-1 and TRBJ1-4; D is undetermined. Trimming took 0 bases from V and 0 from J, leaving 11 bases between them. Germline CDR1 and CDR2: DFQATT and SNEGSKA (reference sequence). The CDR3 sequence is 16 residues long. The CDR3 DNA is TGCAGTGCTAGAGACAGGACGGACGCAACTAATGAAAAACTGTTTTTT. This translates into CSARDRTDATNEKLFF.

Ten or more counts support this clonotype. This chain links TRBV5-1 with TRBJ1-3; D not resolved. The CDR3 is 16 residues long. CDR1 and CDR2 from the germline V gene are SGHRS and YFSETQ. Trimming removed 2 bases at V and 0 bases at J, with 12 bases between. CDR3 in amino acids: CASSFGPTYSGNTIYF. The CDR3 region has the DNA TGCGCCAGCAGCTTCGGCCCAACCTACTCTGGAAACACCATATATTTT.

This clonotype was seen many times. The V call is TRBV21-1, the J call TRBJ1-2; the table's TRBD1 call for D was not verified on the DNA. TRBV21-1 is a recognized pseudogene. The CDR3 is made up of 18 amino acids. CDR3 bases: TGTGCCAGCAGCAAAGCCCTCCTTGACGGGACAGGGAACTATGGCTACACCTTC. Amino acid sequence: CASSKALLDGTGNYGYTF.

This clonotype was counted at least ten times. This sequence joins TRBV24-1 and TRBJ2-3; D gene ambiguous. This CDR3 is 15 amino acids long. V lost 5 bases and J 0 bases, leaving 11 bases between the germline ends. Looked up from germline, CDR1 is KGHDR and CDR2 is SFDVKD. CDR3 nucleotides: TGTGCCACCAGTGGCCTTGGCCCTAGCACAGATACGCAGTATTTT. It codes for CATSGLGPSTDTQYF.

The gene calls are TRBV7-2 and TRBJ2-7; D perhaps matches TRBD1 (6 bases). Germline loops: CDR1 SGHTA, CDR2 FQGNSA. The V end lost 5 bases, the J end lost 3 bases, and 11 bases lay between the germline ends. The CDR3 spans 13 residues. This chain's CDR3 is CASSRTENYEQYF. In DNA, the CDR3 is TGTGCCAGCAGCCGGACAGAGAACTACGAGCAGTACTTC.

This clonotype has ten or more counts. The gene calls are TRBV5-1 and TRBJ2-1, with 8 positions matching TRBD2. Germline V gene lookup returns CDR1 SGHRS and CDR2 YFSETQ. Trimming cost V 0 bases and J 4 bases; bases outside gene matches: 6. The CDR3 contains 16 residues. CDR3 sequence (DNA): TGCGCCAGCAGCTTGGCCGGGGGGGGCGCGTACAATGAGCAGTTCTTC. Encoded protein: CASSLAGGGAYNEQFF.